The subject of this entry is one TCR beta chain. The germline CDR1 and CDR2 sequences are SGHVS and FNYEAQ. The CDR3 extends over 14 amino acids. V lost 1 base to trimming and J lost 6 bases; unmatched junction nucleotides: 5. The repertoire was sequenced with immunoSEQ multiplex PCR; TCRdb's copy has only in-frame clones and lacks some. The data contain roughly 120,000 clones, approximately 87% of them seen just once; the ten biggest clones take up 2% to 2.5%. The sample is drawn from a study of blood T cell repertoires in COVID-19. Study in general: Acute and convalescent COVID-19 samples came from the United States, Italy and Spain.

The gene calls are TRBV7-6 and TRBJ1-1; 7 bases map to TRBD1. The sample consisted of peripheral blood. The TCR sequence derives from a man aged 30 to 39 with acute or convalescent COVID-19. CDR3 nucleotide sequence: TGTGCCAGCAGCTTAGGGCAGGGGGGAGCTGAAGCTTTCTTT. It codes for CASSLGQGGAEAFF.